The 20 T cell receptor beta chains below all came from one sample that was sequenced in a study of blood T cell repertoires in COVID-19. TCRdb keeps only in-frame clones here, not all; method: immunoSEQ multiplex PCR. The table records fewer than 110,000 clones, just over 85% of them present only once. Sequenced sample: peripheral blood. The receptors here all came from a human donor in a cohort sampled during active COVID-19.

The chain joins TRBV30 to TRBJ1-5; a possible D gene is TRBD1 (5 bases). Germline V gene sequence: CDR1 GTSNPN, CDR2 SVGIG (reference sequence). The V end was cut by 3 bases, the J end by 2 bases, with 20 bases between. The CDR3 loop spans 17 amino acids. For the CDR3, the DNA is TGTGCCTGGAGCCCCAGGGCAGGACCTGTGGGCAATCAGCCCCAGCATTTT. Its protein product is CAWSPRAGPVGNQPQHF.

The genes are TRBV25-1 and TRBJ1-3; D perhaps matches TRBD1 (5 bases). Between the trimmed V and J ends, which lost 1 base and 2 bases, there was a span of 9 bases. From germline, CDR1 is MGHDK and CDR2 SYGVNS. CDR3 length: 15 amino acids. Here the CDR3 reads CASSESSGTGNTIYF. DNA for the CDR3: TGTGCCAGCAGTGAATCATCAGGGACTGGAAACACCATATATTTT.

The chain combines TRBV7-2 with TRBJ2-2, with 7 bases identical to TRBD2. Germline values: CDR1 SGHTA, CDR2 FQGNSA. The CDR3 consists of 16 residues. V lost 4 bases to trimming and J lost 6 bases; unmatched junction nucleotides: 11. The CDR3: CASSSSGLMISGELFF. The CDR3 DNA is TGTGCCAGCAGCTCGTCGGGACTAATGATTTCCGGGGAGCTGTTTTTT.

The V gene is TRBV7-8, the J gene TRBJ2-7; D not certain. The germline V gene encodes CDR1 SGHVS and CDR2 FQNEAQ. CDR3 length: 14 amino acids. The germline V and J ends were trimmed by 1 base and 2 bases, with 9 bases remaining between them. The DNA of the CDR3 is TGTGCCAGCAGCTTAGGCCGCGGTACCTACGAGCAGTACTTC. Its translation: CASSLGRGTYEQYF.

The CDR3 loop is CASSLDRVGTEAFF. The CDR3 nucleotides read TGTGCCAGCAGCTTAGACAGGGTTGGGACTGAAGCTTTCTTT. V usage is TRBV5-4 and J usage is TRBJ1-1; 7 bases are a match to TRBD1. The CDR3 is made up of 14 amino acids. The germline gives CDR1 SGHNT, CDR2 YYREEE (reference sequence). The ends lost 2 bases at V and 5 bases at J; junction bases unmatched: 6. The complete variable domain, with remaining parts taken from reference TRBV5-4 and TRBJ1-1, reads ETGVTQSPTHLIKTRGQQVTLRCSSQSGHNTVSWYQQALGQGPQFIFQYYREEENGRGNFPPRFSGLQFPNYSSELNVNALELDDSALYLCASSLDRVGTEAFFGQGTRLTVV.

V and J are TRBV18 and TRBJ2-7; 16 nucleotides line up with TRBD2. Trimming cost V 2 bases and J 3 bases; bases outside gene matches: 1. The CDR3 covers 16 residues. In germline, CDR1 is KGHSH, CDR2 LQKENI. This CDR3 reads CASSPGTSGRDYEQYF. The CDR3 region has the DNA TGTGCCAGCTCACCAGGGACTAGCGGGAGGGACTACGAGCAGTACTTC.

This clone appeared once. V gene TRBV5-1 combines with J gene TRBJ1-2; no definite D call. V was shortened by 0 bases and J by 8 bases, with 8 bases between the two germline ends. CDR1 and CDR2 from the germline V gene are SGHRS and YFSETQ. The CDR3 has 12 amino acids. The CDR3 spells CASSLDGKGYTF. CDR3 in DNA: TGCGCCAGCAGCTTGGACGGGAAAGGCTACACCTTC.

CDR3: CASKSGDQPQHF. CDR3 DNA sequence: TGTGCCAGCAAGTCAGGGGATCAGCCCCAGCATTTT. The chain couples TRBV28 to TRBJ1-5; a weak D match, TRBD1 (6 bases). Trimming took off 7 bases at V and 5 bases at J, with 9 bases between the two ends. Looked up from germline, CDR1 is MDHEN and CDR2 is SYDVKM. This CDR3 has 12 amino acids.

CDR3 DNA: TGTGCCACCAGTGAACCTGACGGGGGAAGGAATACGCAGTATTTT. It specifies CATSEPDGGRNTQYF. The chain joins TRBV24-1 to TRBJ2-3; a possible D gene is TRBD2 (6 bases). The CDR3 consists of 15 residues. Germline V gene lookup returns CDR1 KGHDR and CDR2 SFDVKD. V was shortened by 4 bases and J by 7 bases, with 17 bases between the two germline ends.

This clone has a single count. The rearrangement links TRBV6-5 to TRBJ1-4, with D possibly matching TRBD1 (5 bases). Germline V gene lookup returns CDR1 MNHEY and CDR2 SVGAGI. CDR3 length equals 15 residues. V was pared by 0 bases and J by 7 bases, with 12 bases between. The CDR3 DNA sequence: TGTGCCAGCAGTTACTCGAGCAGGGTGGGTGAAAAACTGTTTTTT. Its protein is CASSYSSRVGEKLFF.

V is TRBV11-2 and J is TRBJ1-5, with TRBD1 matching over 9 bases. The CDR3 is 15 amino acids. V lost 1 base to trimming and J lost 6 bases; unmatched junction nucleotides: 4. CDR1 is SGHAT, CDR2 FQNNGV, per germline. DNA for the CDR3: TGTGCCAGCAGCTTAGGGGACAGGGAATTTCAGCCCCAGCATTTT. Protein sequence: CASSLGDREFQPQHF.

The rearrangement joins TRBV19 to TRBJ2-2; 7 bases align to TRBD2. In germline, CDR1 is LNHDA, CDR2 SQIVND (reference sequence). The length of the CDR3 is 15 residues. After removal of 5 bases from V and 7 bases from J, the junction contained 10 bases not matched to a gene. The CDR3 loop is CASSRREKIGGELFF. CDR3 coding DNA: TGTGCCAGTAGTCGGCGGGAGAAGATTGGCGGGGAGCTGTTTTTT. Supplemented by reference TRBV19 and TRBJ2-2, the full variable domain reads DGGITQSPKYLFRKEGQNVTLSCEQNLNHDAMYWYRQDPGQGLRLIYYSQIVNDFQKGDIAEGYSVSREKKESFPLTVTSAQKNPTAFYLCASSRREKIGGELFFGEGSRLTVL.

Here the CDR3 DNA reads TGTGCCAGCTCACCACTTAACAGACCTACTAATTCACCCCTCCACTTT. Amino acids: CASSPLNRPTNSPLHF. This chain connects TRBV18 to TRBJ1-6; D ambiguous. Trimming took off 1 base at V and 6 bases at J, with 13 bases between the two ends. CDR1 is KGHSH and CDR2 is LQKENI in the germline V gene. This CDR3 region has 16 residues.

CDR3 nucleotides: TGTGCCAGCTCTACAAAAACTAGCGGTAGCACAGATACGCAGTATTTT. Residues: CASSTKTSGSTDTQYF. The rearrangement links TRBV18 to TRBJ2-3; 8 bases match TRBD2. The V gene's germline CDR1 is KGHSH and CDR2 LQKENI. The CDR3 length is 16 residues. V was pared by 6 bases and J by 0 bases, with 8 bases of the junction left unmatched.

The CDR3 sequence is CASSLPGTSGGAGEQYF. CDR3 bases: TGCGCCAGCAGCTTACCCGGGACTAGCGGGGGGGCAGGCGAGCAGTACTTC. The chain joins TRBV5-1 to TRBJ2-7; TRBD2 agrees at 16 bases. V shed 2 bases, J shed 6 bases, and the junction held 8 bases outside the gene matches. The germline gives CDR1 SGHRS, CDR2 YFSETQ. This CDR3 contains 17 residues. Using reference TRBV5-1 and TRBJ2-7 for the parts outside the CDR3, the full variable domain is KAGVTQTPRYLIKTRGQQVTLSCSPISGHRSVSWYQQTPGQGLQFLFEYFSETQRNKGNFPGRFSGRQFSNSRSEMNVSTLELGDSALYLCASSLPGTSGGAGEQYFGPGTRLTVT.

The chain employs TRBV4-1 and TRBJ1-6; D ambiguous. The V end was cut by 1 base, the J end by 7 bases, with 11 bases between. This CDR3 has 15 residues. Germline V lookup: CDR1 MGHRA, CDR2 YSYEKL. CDR3 loop: CASSQVSIRNSPLHF. CDR3 nucleotide sequence: TGCGCCAGCAGCCAAGTTTCGATCAGGAATTCACCCCTCCACTTT.

The chain is built from TRBV12-5 and TRBJ2-1; 9 nucleotides align to TRBD1. Germline lookup yields CDR1 LGHNT and CDR2 FRNRAP. Trimming cost V 3 bases and J 0 bases; bases outside gene matches: 3. The CDR3 has 16 amino acids. Here the CDR3 DNA reads TGTGCTAGTGGTTTTGGACAGGGGAGCTCCTACAATGAGCAGTTCTTC. It codes for CASGFGQGSSYNEQFF.

The chain joins TRBV28 to TRBJ2-7, with TRBD2 identical over 12 bases. Germline loops: CDR1 MDHEN, CDR2 SYDVKM. Losses at the gene ends were 3 bases for V and 5 bases for J; bases not matched to a gene: 5. The CDR3 has 15 residues. The CDR3 here is CASSFHRTSGNEQYF. Written as DNA, the CDR3 is TGTGCCAGCAGTTTCCACAGGACTAGCGGGAACGAGCAGTACTTC.

This clone was picked up one time. The rearrangement uses TRBV7-8 and TRBJ2-1, with TRBD2 matching 14 bases. The CDR3 sequence is 17 residues long. V lost 3 bases, J lost 7 bases, and 8 bases stayed unmatched. In germline, CDR1 is SGHVS, CDR2 FQNEAQ. The DNA of the CDR3 is TGTGCCAGCAGCTTCCGGGGGACTAGCGGGAGCCTGAATGAGCAGTTCTTC. Translation gives CASSFRGTSGSLNEQFF.

CDR3 sequence reads: CASSRVGTGVFVQYF. The DNA of the CDR3 is TGTGCCAGCAGTCGAGTCGGGACAGGGGTTTTCGTCCAGTACTTC. The chain employs TRBV6-5 and TRBJ2-7; 10 bases are shared with TRBD1. Germline V gene data show CDR1 as MNHEY and CDR2 as SVGAGI. Trimming removed 5 bases from V and 10 bases from J; junction bases left unmatched: 14. The CDR3 spans 15 residues.